The 29 T cell receptor beta chains reported below all come from one sample, sequenced in a study of blood T cell repertoires in COVID-19. Assay: immunoSEQ multiplex PCR; the TCRdb copy retains only in-frame clones and omits some. Altogether 200,000 to 300,000 clones are present, approximately 80% being singletons, with the ten largest covering 7.5% to 8%. The sequencing input was peripheral blood. Receptors were obtained from a woman of 80 years or more with COVID-19, enrolled during active disease.

A single count supports this clone. CDR3 in amino acids: CRGGMNTEAFF. CDR3 sequence (DNA): TGCAGAGGAGGCATGAACACTGAAGCTTTCTTT. The rearrangement joins TRBV20-1 to TRBJ1-1, with D unclear. The CDR3 extends over 11 amino acids. In germline, CDR1 is DFQATT, CDR2 SNEGSKA (reference sequence).

The rearrangement links TRBV2 to TRBJ1-6; 8 bases match TRBD1. CDR1 and CDR2 (germline): SNHLY, FYNNEI. V lost 4 bases to trimming and J lost 0 bases; unmatched junction nucleotides: 8. This CDR3 region has 18 residues. Here the CDR3 DNA reads TGTGCCAGCAGTGGGACAGGGCCTTCGAGCTCCTATAATTCACCCCTCCACTTT. Residues: CASSGTGPSSSYNSPLHF.

The rearrangement links TRBV6-5 to TRBJ1-2; D not certain. Germline V gene sequence: CDR1 MNHEY, CDR2 SVGAGI. Trimming removed 0 bases from V and 0 bases from J, with 8 bases in between. The CDR3 covers 15 residues. The chain's CDR3 is CASSYSIGANYGYTF. In nucleotides, the CDR3 is TGTGCCAGCAGTTACTCGATAGGAGCTAACTATGGCTACACCTTC.

V and J are TRBV7-9 and TRBJ2-7; TRBD2 matches 12 bases. Germline-derived CDR1 and CDR2 are SEHNR and FQNEAQ (reference sequence). The CDR3 runs to 13 residues. J gave up 7 bases and V 11 bases, and 9 bases lay outside the gene matches. The CDR3 reads CAGQTSGSWEQYF. In DNA, the CDR3 is TGTGCCGGACAGACTAGCGGGAGTTGGGAGCAGTACTTC. The full variable domain, rest sourced from reference TRBV7-9 and TRBJ2-7, is DTGVSQNPRHKITKRGQNVTFRCDPISEHNRLYWYRQTLGQGPEFLTYFQNEAQLEKSRLLSDRFSAERPKGSFSTLEIQRTEQGDSAMYLCAGQTSGSWEQYFGPGTRLTVT.

The chain joins TRBV19 to TRBJ2-3; 10 nucleotides align to TRBD2. J lost 6 bases, V lost 5 bases, and 11 bases had no gene match. CDR3 length equals 16 residues. Germline loops: CDR1 LNHDA, CDR2 SQIVND (reference sequence). Written as DNA, the CDR3 is TGTGCCAGTAGTTCCCTTAGCGGGGGGTGGGACGATACGCAGTATTTT. Amino acid sequence: CASSSLSGGWDDTQYF.

This clone turned up a few times. The same CDR3 also results from other DNA sequences found in this sample. The rearrangement links TRBV7-2 to TRBJ1-2; D is ambiguous. The CDR3 covers 13 residues. Germline V gives CDR1 SGHTA, CDR2 FQGNSA. V lost 2 bases and J lost 4, with 8 bases in between. CDR3 in amino acids: CASSLLGSYGYTF. The DNA of the CDR3 is TGTGCCAGCAGCTTACTCGGGTCCTATGGCTACACCTTC. Combining the CDR3 with reference TRBV7-2 and TRBJ1-2 gives the whole variable domain GAGVSQSPSNKVTEKGKDVELRCDPISGHTALYWYRQSLGQGLEFLIYFQGNSAPDKSGLPSDRFSAERTGGSVSTLTIQRTQQEDSAVYLCASSLLGSYGYTFGSGTRLTVV.

The chain employs TRBV5-1 and TRBJ1-4, with D possibly being TRBD1 (5 bases). The V and J ends lost 4 bases and 1 base respectively, with 8 bases between them. CDR1 is SGHRS, CDR2 YFSETQ, per germline. This CDR3 is built from 14 residues. CDR3 in amino acids: CASSPGKTNEKLFF. CDR3 bases: TGCGCCAGCAGCCCAGGGAAAACTAATGAAAAACTGTTTTTT.

J is TRBJ2-7 and V is TRBV6-5, with 9 positions matching TRBD2. CDR3 length: 14 residues. Germline CDR1 reads MNHEY; CDR2 reads SVGAGI. The junction had 4 bases not matched to a gene; V was cut back by 2 bases and J by 5 bases. The CDR3 spells CASSYLAGTNEQYF. CDR3 DNA sequence: TGTGCCAGCAGTTACCTAGCGGGAACGAACGAGCAGTACTTC.

This chain connects TRBV4-1 to TRBJ1-2; TRBD1 matches at 7 bases. The V gene end was trimmed by 0 bases and the J gene end by 3 bases; junction bases not matched to a gene: 10. The CDR3 loop spans 17 amino acids. The germline gives CDR1 MGHRA, CDR2 YSYEKL. The CDR3 DNA is TGCGCCAGCAGCCAAGATAGGGGAACAGGGGCTGACTATGGCTACACCTTC. Its translation: CASSQDRGTGADYGYTF.

The rearrangement links TRBV29-1 to TRBJ2-3; 8 bases agree with TRBD1. Germline V gene lookup returns CDR1 SQVTM and CDR2 ANQGSEA. The CDR3 has 12 residues. J gave up 4 bases and V 4 bases, and 1 base lay outside the gene matches. The CDR3 is CSVADRADTQYF. CDR3 nucleotide sequence: TGCAGCGTTGCGGACAGGGCAGATACGCAGTATTTT.

The chain has TRBV3-1 (or the pseudogene TRBV3-2) and TRBJ2-3; TRBD2 is a possible D gene (6 bases). The CDR3 loop spans 12 amino acids. CDR1 is LGHDT, CDR2 YNNKEL, per germline (reference sequence). Trimming cost V 8 bases and J 4 bases, with 10 bases left between them. The CDR3 DNA reads TGTGCCAGCGACTCGGGGGCAGATACGCAGTATTTT. This gives the protein CASDSGADTQYF.

The J gene is TRBJ2-5, the V gene TRBV2, with 9 bases identical to TRBD1. Germline V gene sequence: CDR1 SNHLY, CDR2 FYNNEI. This CDR3 is built from 14 residues. V lost 8 bases to trimming and J lost 4 bases; unmatched junction nucleotides: 8. CDR3 DNA: TGTGCCAGCGGGGACAGGGTGTCTGGAGAGACCCAGTACTTC. This sequence encodes CASGDRVSGETQYF. The full variable domain, with the rest looked up from reference TRBV2 and TRBJ2-5, is EPEVTQTPSHQVTQMGQEVILRCVPISNHLYFYWYRQILGQKVEFLVSFYNNEISEKSEIFDDQFSVERPDGSNFTLKIRSTKLEDSAMYFCASGDRVSGETQYFGPGTRLLVL.

This chain links TRBV7-9 with TRBJ2-2; the D gene is possibly TRBD2 (6 bases). Germline CDR1 and CDR2: SEHNR and FQNEAQ (reference sequence). This CDR3 has 16 residues. Between the trimmed V and J ends, which lost 8 bases and 7 bases, there was a span of 23 bases. This CDR3 is CASQTGTSQLNGELFF. The CDR3 region has the DNA TGTGCCAGCCAAACCGGGACTTCTCAGCTGAACGGGGAGCTGTTTTTT. The full variable domain, completed using reference TRBV7-9 and TRBJ2-2, is DTGVSQNPRHKITKRGQNVTFRCDPISEHNRLYWYRQTLGQGPEFLTYFQNEAQLEKSRLLSDRFSAERPKGSFSTLEIQRTEQGDSAMYLCASQTGTSQLNGELFFGEGSRLTVL.

This clone was picked up one time. The rearrangement links TRBV27 to TRBJ2-7; 9 bases line up with TRBD1. Trimming cost V 5 bases and J 0 bases; bases outside gene matches: 5. The CDR3 extends over 15 amino acids. From germline, CDR1 is MNHEY and CDR2 SMNVEV (reference sequence). CDR3 DNA sequence: TGTGCCAGCAGTAAGTGGGACAGGGTCTCCTACGAGCAGTACTTC. Encoded protein: CASSKWDRVSYEQYF.

V and J are TRBV6-5 and TRBJ2-1; a possible D gene is TRBD2 (5 bases). The V end was cut by 3 bases, the J end by 1 base, with 13 bases between. The CDR3 extends over 16 amino acids. The germline V gene has CDR1 MNHEY and CDR2 SVGAGI. CDR3 coding DNA: TGTGCCAGCAGTTATCTATTCGAGGGATCCTACAATGAGCAGTTCTTC. Its protein is CASSYLFEGSYNEQFF.

The rearrangement uses TRBV6-5 and TRBJ1-6, with D possibly matching TRBD1 (5 bases). The CDR3 contains 15 residues. The germline V gene has CDR1 MNHEY and CDR2 SVGAGI. V was pared by 7 bases and J by 6 bases, with 16 bases between. CDR3 protein: CASTLQQGLNSPLHF. The CDR3 DNA is TGTGCCAGCACTTTACAGCAGGGACTTAATTCACCCCTCCACTTT.

This clone was found once. The genes are TRBV5-6 and TRBJ2-7; 9 bases fit TRBD2. The CDR3 is made up of 16 amino acids. With 1 base clipped from V and 1 base from J, the junction kept 6 bases outside the gene matches. Germline CDR1 is SGHDT and CDR2 is YYEEEE. The CDR3 is CASSLRTSGRSYEQYF. The CDR3 DNA follows: TGTGCCAGCAGCTTGAGAACGAGCGGGAGGTCCTACGAGCAGTACTTC.

The J gene is TRBJ1-2, the V gene TRBV28; perhaps TRBD1 as D (5 bases). V was pared by 6 bases and J by 4 bases, with 18 bases between. Per the germline V gene, CDR1 is MDHEN and CDR2 is SYDVKM. The CDR3 extends over 15 amino acids. In DNA form, the CDR3 reads TGTGCCAGCAGACATATTTCAGGGTCCGTCTATGGCTACACCTTC. It specifies CASRHISGSVYGYTF.

In the case of this clone: At one end the junction does not follow the germline gene, possibly because of a read error. This chain connects TRBV12-3 or TRBV12-4 to TRBJ1-5; D remains ambiguous. The CDR3 is made up of 13 amino acids. The CDR3 loop reads CASSFIGDQPQHF. The DNA of the CDR3 is TGTGCTAGCAGTTTCATCGGGGATCAGCCCCAGCATTTT.

The chain combines TRBV7-3 with TRBJ1-4; TRBD1 aligns across 8 bases. The CDR3 loop spans 13 amino acids. The germline CDR1 and CDR2 sequences are SGHTA and FQGTGA. The V and J ends lost 11 bases and 5 bases, in that order; junction bases with no gene match: 7. The CDR3 DNA follows: TGTGCCGCATACAGGGGGGAAAATGAAAAACTGTTTTTT. Translation: CAAYRGENEKLFF.

This clone was seen a single time. V gene TRBV3-1 (or the pseudogene TRBV3-2) combines with J gene TRBJ1-2, with D unresolved. Germline assignment: CDR1 LGHDT and CDR2 YNNKEL (reference sequence). CDR3 size: 13 residues. V was trimmed by 1 base and J by 8 bases, leaving 11 bases between them. As DNA, the CDR3 is TGTGCCAGCAGCCAAGGTGGCGGAGGAGGCTACACCTTC. This encodes CASSQGGGGGYTF.

The V gene is TRBV7-2, the J gene TRBJ2-1; tentatively, D is TRBD2 (5 bases). The V end lost 4 bases, the J end lost 5 bases, and 15 bases lay between the germline ends. Per the germline V gene, CDR1 is SGHTA and CDR2 is FQGNSA. The CDR3 loop spans 15 amino acids. The CDR3 region has the DNA TGTGCCAGCAGCTCCTACGCGGGTTTCGACAATGAGCAGTTCTTC. This translates into CASSSYAGFDNEQFF.

V is TRBV4-1 and J is TRBJ1-2; D gene unclear. CDR3 length: 16 residues. Germline CDR1 reads MGHRA; CDR2 reads YSYEKL. With 1 base removed from V and 0 bases from J, the gap between germline ends came to 12 bases. The CDR3 loop reads CASSQGPPRANYGYTF. CDR3 sequence (DNA): TGCGCCAGCAGCCAAGGCCCCCCCCGCGCTAACTATGGCTACACCTTC.

The chain combines TRBV25-1 with TRBJ2-1, with D perhaps matching TRBD2 (5 bases). Trimming removed 3 bases at V and 9 bases at J, with 24 bases between. Germline lookup yields CDR1 MGHDK and CDR2 SYGVNS. This CDR3 is built from 17 residues. Here the CDR3 reads CASSERALGSRGSEQFF. CDR3 bases: TGTGCCAGCAGTGAGCGGGCTCTCGGGTCGCGAGGGAGTGAGCAGTTCTTC.

This clone came up once. The V and J genes are TRBV19 and TRBJ2-5, with TRBD2 as a possible D gene (5 bases). The germline gives CDR1 LNHDA, CDR2 SQIVND (reference sequence). V lost 4 bases to trimming and J lost 5 bases, with 17 bases between them. The CDR3 contains 15 residues. As DNA, the CDR3 is TGTGCCAGTAGTACTCGGACTTTAACCAGGGAGACCCAGTACTTC. Translation gives CASSTRTLTRETQYF.

The chain has TRBV7-9 and TRBJ1-4, with D unresolved. Trimming left V 5 bases short and J 0 bases short, with 7 bases between. The CDR3 has 14 residues. Germline V gene sequence: CDR1 SEHNR, CDR2 FQNEAQ (reference sequence). The DNA of the CDR3 is TGTGCCAGCAGCCGCCGGTCAACTAATGAAAAACTGTTTTTT. Amino acids: CASSRRSTNEKLFF.

The V gene is TRBV3-1 (or the pseudogene TRBV3-2), the J gene TRBJ1-6; tentative D call: TRBD1 (5 bases). There are 14 residues in the CDR3. The V gene lost 0 bases and the J gene lost 8 bases, with 8 bases spanning the gap. CDR1 LGHDT and CDR2 YNNKEL come from the germline V gene (reference sequence). The CDR3 reads CASSQDWGDSPLHF. CDR3 in DNA: TGTGCCAGCAGCCAAGATTGGGGGGATTCACCCCTCCACTTT.

The chain joins TRBV6-4 to TRBJ1-2; 9 positions match TRBD1. The V gene's germline CDR1 is MRHNA and CDR2 SNTAGT. The CDR3 consists of 15 residues. After removal of 4 bases from V and 4 bases from J, the junction contained 7 bases not matched to a gene. CDR3: CASSVLAGQGYGYTF. CDR3 sequence (DNA): TGTGCCAGCAGTGTATTAGCGGGACAGGGCTATGGCTACACCTTC.

This chain uses TRBV5-1 with TRBJ1-4; possibly TRBD1 for D (6 bases). Germline CDR1 and CDR2: SGHRS and YFSETQ. CDR3 length equals 15 residues. The V gene lost 4 bases and the J gene lost 7 bases, with 17 bases spanning the gap. CDR3: CASSPRAGAGEKLFF. CDR3 DNA: TGCGCCAGCAGCCCGCGGGCAGGGGCGGGTGAAAAACTGTTTTTT.